This T cell receptor beta chain was sequenced for a study of cytomegalovirus exposure and HLA in healthy donors. The study, taken as a whole, reports: A later analysis showed that HLA-associated TCR beta chains had undergone more clonal expansion than equally common others.

The PCR used 60 Vbeta and 13 Jbeta primers. The method was immunoSEQ multiplex PCR; TCRdb's version includes in-frame clones alone and lacks a portion of them. This sample has fewer than 70,000 clones, with around 70% found just once. The CDR3 contains 15 residues. Trimming took 0 bases from V and 3 from J; bases not matched to a gene: 6. Germline CDR1 and CDR2: GTSNPN and SVGIG (reference sequence). Comments on this clone: Its antigen is unidentified.

The sequencing input was PBMCs. This rearrangement joins TRBV30 to TRBJ1-1, with 8 nucleotides matching TRBD1. The sequence derives from a woman aged 25 to 45 in good health and CMV-seronegative. The CDR3 region has the DNA TGTGCCTGGAGTGTACCCGGACAGGGCTACACTGAAGCTTTCTTT. It translates to CAWSVPGQGYTEAFF.